These 26 T cell receptor beta chains share one sample of origin, sequenced in a study of cytomegalovirus exposure and HLA in healthy donors. Amplification used 60 Vbeta primers and 13 Jbeta primers. Generated by immunoSEQ multiplex PCR, the TCRdb table keeps only in-frame clones and is missing some. This repertoire shows fewer than 200,000 clones, around 74% found once; its top ten account for 1.2% to 1.5%. What was sequenced was PBMCs. All receptors derive from a man aged 18 to 29 in good health and CMV-seronegative.

The V gene is TRBV11-3, the J gene TRBJ2-1; 9 bases line up with TRBD2. CDR1 and CDR2 (germline): SGHNT, YENEEA. The CDR3 is 13 amino acids. V trimming: 8 bases; J trimming: 8 bases; junction bases outside the gene matches: 7. The CDR3 nucleotides are TGTGCCAGCGCGGGAGGGCCCCCGGATGAGCAGTTCTTC. Its translation: CASAGGPPDEQFF.

This chain connects TRBV9 to TRBJ2-7; D perhaps matches TRBD2 (6 bases). V was cut by 3 bases and J by 0 bases, with 13 bases left in between. This CDR3 contains 15 residues. CDR1 and CDR2 from the germline V gene are SGDLS and YYNGEE. The CDR3 here is CASSEGGGSSYEQYF. The CDR3 nucleotides are TGTGCCAGCAGCGAGGGTGGGGGGTCCTCCTACGAGCAGTACTTC.

This CDR3 reads CSVEDLASGAFRQETQYF. CDR3 coding DNA: TGCAGCGTTGAAGATCTGGCTAGCGGGGCGTTTAGGCAAGAGACCCAGTACTTC. The genes are TRBV29-1 and TRBJ2-5; 9 positions match TRBD2. Germline assignment: CDR1 SQVTM and CDR2 ANQGSEA. V lost 0 bases and J lost 2; bases outside the gene matches: 13. The CDR3 has 18 residues.

J is TRBJ1-5 and V is TRBV29-1; D is uncertain. With 6 bases removed from V and 1 base from J, the gap between germline ends came to 10 bases. The V gene's germline CDR1 is SQVTM and CDR2 ANQGSEA. The CDR3 sequence is 13 residues long. The CDR3 protein is CSVRSGSNQPQHF. The CDR3 bases are TGCAGCGTCCGATCGGGGAGCAATCAGCCCCAGCATTTT.

This rearrangement joins TRBV5-1 to TRBJ1-1; 9 bases agree with TRBD1. The CDR3 sequence is 15 residues long. Trimming cost V 0 bases and J 3 bases; bases outside gene matches: 3. Per germline, CDR1 SGHRS and CDR2 YFSETQ. The CDR3 spells CASSLGQGGYTEAFF. CDR3 nucleotide sequence: TGCGCCAGCAGCTTGGGACAGGGGGGATACACTGAAGCTTTCTTT.

The chain recombines TRBV7-2 with TRBJ2-4; TRBD2 matches at 8 bases. The V segment lost 5 bases and the J segment 14 bases; nucleotides outside the gene matches: 8. CDR3 length equals 12 residues. CDR1 SGHTA and CDR2 FQGNSA come from the germline V gene. CDR3 DNA sequence: TGTGCCAGCAGCCCCCCGGGGGGGGCCAAGTACTTC. This translates into CASSPPGGAKYF.

The chain links TRBV4-3 to TRBJ2-1; D is uncertain. There are 13 residues in the CDR3. CDR1 and CDR2 from the germline V gene are LGHNA and YSLEER. The V gene lost 1 base and the J gene lost 7 bases, with 8 bases spanning the gap. CDR3 sequence (DNA): TGCGCCAGCAGCCAAGGGATCGGGAATGAGCAGTTCTTC. It yields the protein CASSQGIGNEQFF.

V is TRBV25-1 and J is TRBJ1-3; D uncertain. V lost 0 bases to trimming and J lost 3 bases, with 6 bases between them. This CDR3 has 14 residues. Germline V gives CDR1 MGHDK, CDR2 SYGVNS. CDR3 amino acids: CASSEYLSGNTIYF. In DNA form, the CDR3 reads TGTGCCAGCAGTGAATACCTGAGTGGAAACACCATATATTTT.

V usage is TRBV7-2 and J usage is TRBJ2-7; D is perhaps TRBD2 (5 bases). Germline CDR1 and CDR2: SGHTA and FQGNSA. This CDR3 is built from 14 residues. V lost 1 base and J lost 3, with 10 bases in between. CDR3 DNA: TGTGCCAGCAGCTTAGTTTGGACTGGCTACGAGCAGTACTTC. Amino acid sequence: CASSLVWTGYEQYF.

The chain has TRBV5-6 and TRBJ2-7; 12 bases are shared with TRBD2. Per the germline V gene, CDR1 is SGHDT and CDR2 is YYEEEE. There are 15 residues in the CDR3. V lost 3 bases and J lost 2; bases outside the gene matches: 3. CDR3 coding DNA: TGTGCCAGCAGCTGGGGACTAGCGGGCACCTACGAGCAGTACTTC. Translation gives CASSWGLAGTYEQYF.

The rearrangement uses TRBV11-3 and TRBJ1-5; no firm D call. Trimming cost V 4 bases and J 7 bases, with 23 bases left between them. Germline lookup yields CDR1 SGHNT and CDR2 YENEEA. The CDR3 is 17 amino acids. CDR3 DNA: TGTGCCAGCAGCTCTTCCTCAGTTGGAGGGCGAGAGCAGCCCCAGCATTTT. Translated: CASSSSSVGGREQPQHF.

The V and J genes are TRBV11-3 and TRBJ1-1; no clear D gene. The length of the CDR3 is 12 residues. V was shortened by 1 base and J by 8 bases, with 8 bases between the two germline ends. In germline, CDR1 is SGHNT, CDR2 YENEEA. The CDR3 DNA is TGTGCCAGCAGCTTAGGGCCCGGGGAAGCTTTCTTT. This encodes CASSLGPGEAFF.

Concerning this clone: At one of its ends the junction is not consistent with the germline gene, which may arise from a read error. CDR3 bases: TGCTACAGCGCGGGACAGGGCGGCACTGAAGCTTTCTTT. Residues: CYSAGQGGTEAFF. The genes are TRBV27 and TRBJ1-1; 9 bases agree with TRBD1. The CDR3 consists of 13 residues. The germline CDR1 and CDR2 sequences are MNHEY and SMNVEV (reference sequence).

The genes are TRBV5-6 and TRBJ2-7; D is unclear. From germline, CDR1 is SGHDT and CDR2 YYEEEE. Between the trimmed V and J ends, which lost 1 base and 3 bases, there was a span of 14 bases. This CDR3 comprises 15 residues. Here the CDR3 DNA reads TGTGCCAGCAGCTTGTTGTGGCAGAAGAACTACGAGCAGTACTTC. Translated: CASSLLWQKNYEQYF.

The sample holds a few counts of this clone. One junction end does not reproduce the germline sequence, and a read error may be involved. In DNA form, the CDR3 reads TGTGCCAGCAGCTTAAAACCTGGCGGCCCGAACACTGAAGCTTTCTTT. Translated, it gives CASSLKPGGPNTEAFF. The chain has TRBV5-1 and TRBJ1-1; unclear D gene. The germline V gene encodes CDR1 SGHRS and CDR2 YFSETQ. The CDR3 sequence is 16 residues long.

This sequence joins TRBV19 and TRBJ1-4; 7 bases line up with TRBD1. J lost 4 bases, V lost 3 bases, and 5 bases had no gene match. Looked up from germline, CDR1 is LNHDA and CDR2 is SQIVND (reference sequence). This CDR3 region has 15 residues. Written as DNA, the CDR3 is TGTGCCAGTAGTATCGGCGGGACAGTTAATGAAAAACTGTTTTTT. The encoded protein is CASSIGGTVNEKLFF.

The J gene is TRBJ2-7, the V gene TRBV18, with 9 bases fitting TRBD1. The V segment lost 5 bases and the J segment 0 bases; nucleotides outside the gene matches: 8. The CDR3 length is 16 residues. CDR1 and CDR2 (germline): KGHSH, LQKENI. DNA of the CDR3: TGTGCCAGCTCAGCCTCCGGGACAGGGTTCTCCTACGAGCAGTACTTC. Encoded protein: CASSASGTGFSYEQYF.

The genes are TRBV7-2 and TRBJ2-3; the D is unclear. Germline V gene sequence: CDR1 SGHTA, CDR2 FQGNSA. The CDR3 contains 12 residues. Trimming took off 5 bases at V and 8 bases at J, with 11 bases between the two ends. CDR3 in amino acids: CASSPFTGTQYF. The CDR3 region has the DNA TGTGCCAGCAGCCCCTTCACCGGTACGCAGTATTTT.

This clone was recorded once. This chain uses TRBV11-2 with TRBJ2-1; 10 bases are a match to TRBD2. V gave up 6 bases and J gave up 4 bases; unmatched junction bases: 6. The CDR3 covers 15 residues. Germline CDR1 SGHAT, CDR2 FQNNGV. Here the CDR3 DNA reads TGTGCCAGCAGACCGCTAGCGGGAGCTTACAATGAGCAGTTCTTC. Translation: CASRPLAGAYNEQFF.

The chain uses TRBV7-9 and TRBJ2-1, with D possibly matching TRBD2 (6 bases). The CDR3 has 15 amino acids. The ends were cut back, 1 base at V and 7 bases at J, with 14 bases in the middle. Germline V gene sequence: CDR1 SEHNR, CDR2 FQNEAQ (reference sequence). Here the CDR3 DNA reads TGTGCCAGCAGCTTAGGGGTGCGGGGATTGAATGAGCAGTTCTTC. The encoded protein is CASSLGVRGLNEQFF.

The genes are TRBV9 and TRBJ2-5; 15 bases are a match to TRBD2. Losses at the gene ends were 0 bases for V and 1 base for J; bases not matched to a gene: 16. CDR1 and CDR2 from the germline V gene are SGDLS and YYNGEE. The CDR3 has 22 residues. For the CDR3, the DNA is TGTGCCAGCAGCGTAGCGTCGCCAACTCCGGGACTAGCGGGAGGTGGCCAAGAGACCCAGTACTTC. Translation gives CASSVASPTPGLAGGGQETQYF.

Turning to this clone: At one end, the junction sequence differs from germline, possibly due to a read error. The chain uses TRBV7-9 and TRBJ2-1; 11 bases are shared with TRBD2. The CDR3 loop spans 16 amino acids. Germline V gene data show CDR1 as SEHNR and CDR2 as FQNEAQ (reference sequence). Here the CDR3 reads CSSSPPGLAATAAQFF. The CDR3 DNA reads TGTTCCAGCAGCCCCCCGGGACTAGCGGCCACTGCGGCGCAGTTCTTC.

The chain links TRBV5-1 to TRBJ1-2, with 8 nucleotides matching TRBD1. Trimming at V came to 0 bases and at J to 4 bases, leaving 8 bases not matched to a gene. The CDR3 has 16 amino acids. Germline V gene lookup returns CDR1 SGHRS and CDR2 YFSETQ. The chain's CDR3 is CASSLGAGQGVYGYTF. The CDR3 DNA follows: TGCGCCAGCAGCTTGGGAGCCGGACAGGGAGTCTATGGCTACACCTTC. The full variable domain, in which reference TRBV5-1 and TRBJ1-2 provide the parts outside the CDR3, is KAGVTQTPRYLIKTRGQQVTLSCSPISGHRSVSWYQQTPGQGLQFLFEYFSETQRNKGNFPGRFSGRQFSNSRSEMNVSTLELGDSALYLCASSLGAGQGVYGYTFGSGTRLTVV.

The chain links TRBV6-5 to TRBJ2-7; a possible D gene is TRBD1 (5 bases). Germline assignment: CDR1 MNHEY and CDR2 SVGAGI. CDR3 size: 15 residues. Trimming took 0 bases from V and 4 from J, leaving 13 bases between them. The DNA of the CDR3 is TGTGCCAGCAGTTACTCGATAGGGGATGGGTACGAGCAGTACTTC. It translates to CASSYSIGDGYEQYF.

The chain carries TRBV7-9 and TRBJ2-3; the match to TRBD2 covers 13 bases. The germline CDR1 and CDR2 sequences are SEHNR and FQNEAQ (reference sequence). The junction had 10 bases not matched to a gene; V was cut back by 5 bases and J by 5 bases. The CDR3 covers 17 residues. In DNA form, the CDR3 reads TGTGCCAGCAGCCCTCGGACTAGCGGGAGAGGGAGAGATACGCAGTATTTT. Its protein product is CASSPRTSGRGRDTQYF.

The chain carries TRBV4-1 and TRBJ2-2; D possibly corresponds to TRBD2 (6 bases). CDR1 is MGHRA, CDR2 YSYEKL, per germline. Trimming took off 1 base at V and 4 bases at J, with 7 bases between the two ends. There are 14 residues in the CDR3. The CDR3 DNA reads TGCGCCAGCAGCCAAGGGGAGGCCACCGGGGAGCTGTTTTTT. Translated: CASSQGEATGELFF.